This is a list of T cell receptor beta chains from one sample in a study of identical twins. TCRdb recomputed calls from the 5' RACE reads with MiXCR, one row per CDR3 protein. The sample includes about 690,000 distinct CDR3 sequences, approximately 6% seen only once; the top ten take about 2%. The specimen sequenced was naive T cells sorted from blood. Every receptor here comes from a man aged 18 to 35 in good health. Each CDR3 is given with its conserved first and last residue. D genes are given only for firm matches. Size is omitted from some rows. Given values are once, few, many or a class for expanded clones.

>NA|TRBJ1-2|TRBV6-1|NA
CASTDRSKSGYTF
TGTGCCAGCACCGACAGGTCGAAGTCGGGCTACACCTTC
>TRBD2|TRBJ2-3|TRBV20-1|many
CSAQREASTDTQYF
TGCAGTGCCCAGCGGGAGGCTAGCACAGATACGCAGTATTTT
>NA|TRBJ2-1|TRBV5-1|many
CARGGGVNSYNEQFF
TGCGCCAGGGGGGGCGGGGTGAACTCCTACAATGAGCAGTTCTTC
>NA|TRBJ2-3|TRBV30|few
CAWSATSTDTQYF
TGTGCCTGGAGTGCAACTAGCACAGATACGCAGTATTTT
>NA|TRBJ2-7|TRBV15|NA
CATSRDLPEQYF
TGTGCCACCAGCAGAGATCTACCCGAGCAGTACTTC
>NA|TRBJ2-5|TRBV20-1|NA
CSARPTGAPGGGEETQYF
TGCAGTGCTAGACCGACAGGAGCCCCGGGCGGGGGTGAAGAGACCCAGTACTTC
>NA|TRBJ2-7|TRBV5-1|NA
CASSLDRINYEQYF
TGCGCCAGCAGCTTGGACAGGATAAACTACGAGCAGTACTTC
>TRBD2|TRBJ2-7|TRBV20-1|many
CSAEAGGSSSYEQYF
TGCAGTGCTGAAGCGGGGGGCTCGAGCTCCTACGAGCAGTACTTC
>NA|TRBJ2-3|TRBV20-1|NA
CSGLGVDTQYF
TGCAGTGGGTTAGGGGTAGATACGCAGTATTTT
>TRBD2|TRBJ2-2|TRBV11-3|many
CASSSRTSDTGELFF
TGTGCCAGCAGCTCCAGGACTAGCGACACCGGGGAGCTGTTTTTT
>TRBD2|TRBJ2-7|TRBV27|many
CASSLSGRGYEQYF
TGTGCCAGCAGTTTGAGCGGGAGGGGTTACGAGCAGTACTTC
>NA|TRBJ2-1|TRBV5-1|few
CASSLKSYNEQFF
TGCGCCAGCAGCCTCAAGTCCTACAATGAGCAGTTCTTC
>TRBD2|TRBJ2-1|TRBV6-5|NA
CASSYWGLGLAFDNEQFF
TGTGCCAGCAGTTACTGGGGTCTAGGACTAGCGTTTGACAATGAGCAGTTCTTC
>TRBD1|TRBJ2-3|TRBV5-1|few
CASRDRGFRSSDTQYF
TGCGCCAGCAGAGACAGGGGTTTCAGAAGTTCGGATACGCAGTATTTT
>NA|TRBJ2-2|TRBV29-1|many
CSVVDTDTGELFF
TGCAGCGTTGTGGACACCGACACCGGGGAGCTGTTTTTT
>TRBD2|TRBJ2-5|TRBV7-9|NA
CASSSAGLGRETQYF
TGTGCCAGCAGCTCAGCGGGACTAGGTAGAGAGACCCAGTACTTC
>NA|TRBJ2-1|TRBV7-2|many
CASSLKGDEQFF
TGTGCCAGCAGCTTAAAAGGCGATGAGCAGTTCTTC
>NA|TRBJ2-5|TRBV18|many
CASSPRGAETQYF
TGTGCCAGCAGCCCAAGAGGGGCAGAGACCCAGTACTTC
>TRBD1|TRBJ2-7|TRBV29-1|NA
CSVVVGTGLYEQYF
TGCAGCGTTGTGGTCGGGACAGGGTTATACGAGCAGTACTTC
>NA|TRBJ1-5|TRBV10-3|many
CAISEGELVGQPQHF
TGTGCCATCAGTGAGGGGGAGTTGGTAGGTCAGCCCCAGCATTTT
>TRBD1|TRBJ2-4|TRBV28|NA
CASSDGTGVGIQYF
TGTGCCAGCTCTGATGGGACAGGGGTGGGCATTCAGTACTTC
>NA|TRBJ1-5|TRBV5-5|NA
CASSLEAQGPTQHF
TGTGCCAGCAGCTTGGAGGCTCAGGGCCCAACCCAGCATTTT
>NA|TRBJ1-5|TRBV6-1|many
CASRGDGYQPQHF
TGTGCCAGCAGGGGTGACGGTTATCAGCCCCAGCATTTT
>TRBD2|TRBJ2-1|TRBV12-3/TRBV12-4|many
CASRSERDYNEQFF
TGTGCCAGCAGATCCGAGCGGGACTACAATGAGCAGTTCTTC
>NA|TRBJ1-1|TRBV5-6|many
CASSSLLWNTEAFF
TGTGCCAGCAGCTCCCTTCTGTGGAACACTGAAGCTTTCTTT
>NA|TRBJ2-1|TRBV20-1|many
CSVSRLMPALGEQFF
TGCAGTGTTAGTAGGTTGATGCCCGCCCTAGGTGAGCAGTTCTTC
>TRBD2|TRBJ2-7|TRBV27|many
CASGTLAGSYEQYF
TGTGCCAGCGGGACACTAGCGGGTTCCTACGAGCAGTACTTC
>TRBD1|TRBJ2-7|TRBV6-2/TRBV6-3|NA
CASRDRGIAEEQYF
TGTGCCAGCAGGGACAGGGGGATAGCGGAAGAGCAGTACTTC
>TRBD2|TRBJ2-5|TRBV20-1|many
CSARDLPRGRHQETQYF
TGCAGTGCTAGAGATCTTCCCCGCGGGAGGCACCAAGAGACCCAGTACTTC
>NA|TRBJ2-2|TRBV7-9|NA
CASSLTRPGELFF
TGTGCCAGCAGCTTGACAAGGCCCGGGGAGCTGTTTTTT
>NA|TRBJ2-1|TRBV7-6|many
CASSLAHAGFINEQFF
TGTGCCAGCAGCTTAGCGCATGCGGGATTTATTAATGAGCAGTTCTTC
>NA|TRBJ2-1|TRBV29-1|many
CSAGTAYNEQFF
TGCAGCGCCGGGACTGCCTACAATGAGCAGTTCTTC
>NA|TRBJ2-1|TRBV19|NA
CASSIDPAEQFF
TGTGCCAGTAGTATAGATCCGGCTGAGCAGTTCTTC
>NA|TRBJ1-2|TRBV5-1|few
CASSFFGYADGYTF
TGCGCCAGCAGCTTCTTCGGGTACGCGGATGGCTACACCTTC
>NA|TRBJ2-3|TRBV24-1|many
CATSDLSRTQYF
TGTGCCACCAGTGATTTATCGCGGACGCAGTATTTT
>TRBD2|TRBJ2-1|TRBV20-1|many
CSARLPGGGNEQFF
TGCAGTGCTAGACTGCCCGGGGGGGGCAATGAGCAGTTCTTC
>TRBD1|TRBJ2-7|TRBV7-3|NA
CASSLRGTGAYEQYF
TGTGCCAGCAGCTTAAGGGGGACAGGGGCCTACGAGCAGTACTTC
>NA|TRBJ1-3|TRBV19|few
CASTPTRNSGNTIYF
TGTGCCAGTACTCCGACGAGAAATTCTGGAAACACCATATATTTT
>TRBD2|TRBJ2-1|TRBV12-3/TRBV12-4|NA
CASRTTSGIYNEQFF
TGTGCCAGCAGAACGACTAGCGGGATTTACAATGAGCAGTTCTTC
>NA|TRBJ2-1|TRBV10-3|NA
CAIRPTGSGDEQFF
TGTGCCATCAGGCCGACAGGTAGTGGCGATGAGCAGTTCTTC
>NA|TRBJ2-3|TRBV5-1|many
CASSLEGIADTQYF
TGCGCCAGCAGCTTGGAGGGCATTGCAGATACGCAGTATTTT
>TRBD2|TRBJ2-3|TRBV28|many
CASIPLAGADTQYF
TGTGCCAGCATCCCACTAGCGGGAGCAGATACGCAGTATTTT
>TRBD1|TRBJ2-1|TRBV14|NA
CASSPTGPPSYNEQFF
TGTGCCAGCAGCCCGACAGGGCCCCCCTCCTACAATGAGCAGTTCTTC
>NA|TRBJ1-6|TRBV5-5|many
CASSPGGGGNSPLHF
TGTGCCAGCAGCCCCGGCGGGGGCGGTAATTCACCCCTCCACTTT
>NA|TRBJ2-2|TRBV5-5|many
CASSLGPRGELFF
TGTGCCAGCAGCTTGGGACCTCGAGGGGAGCTGTTTTTT
>TRBD2|TRBJ2-1|TRBV5-1|many
CASSRGASGSGNEQFF
TGCGCCAGCAGCCGTGGTGCTAGCGGGAGTGGTAATGAGCAGTTCTTC
>NA|TRBJ2-1|TRBV24-1|NA
CATSVGYSSYNEQFF
TGTGCCACCAGTGTAGGGTATAGCTCCTACAATGAGCAGTTCTTC
>TRBD2|TRBJ2-7|TRBV13|many
CASSLGGNEQYF
TGTGCCAGCAGCTTGGGGGGGAACGAGCAGTACTTC
>NA|TRBJ2-1|TRBV6-2/TRBV6-3|few
CASRTAASVAYNEQFF
TGTGCCAGCAGAACAGCGGCTAGCGTGGCCTACAATGAGCAGTTCTTC
>NA|TRBJ2-7|TRBV28|many
CASVGAGYEQYF
TGTGCCAGCGTGGGGGCTGGCTACGAGCAGTACTTC
>NA|TRBJ2-3|TRBV5-1|many
CASSYQSSTDTQYF
TGCGCCAGCAGCTACCAAAGCAGCACAGATACGCAGTATTTT